This T cell receptor (beta chain) appears in the sequencing data of a study of CXCR3 chemokines and chemotherapy response in bladder cancer. The CDR3 totals 14 residues. V was pared by 6 bases and J by 7 bases, with 19 bases between. TCRdb re-called the PCR reads through MiXCR, storing one row per CDR3 protein. The table records about 9,000 distinct CDR3 sequences, roughly 23% of them present only once. Comments on this clonotype: A far larger clone is off by one base, so a read error is likely.

This material was obtained from a patient whose treatment included neoadjuvant chemotherapy. The receptor was isolated from a human donor with bladder cancer that did not respond to neoadjuvant chemotherapy. The chain uses TRBV12-3 or TRBV12-4 and TRBJ2-7; D not certain. As DNA, the CDR3 is TGTGCCAGCAGGAGGTCAAGGTCCTACAATGAGCAGTACTTC. Translating gives CASRRSRSYNEQYF.